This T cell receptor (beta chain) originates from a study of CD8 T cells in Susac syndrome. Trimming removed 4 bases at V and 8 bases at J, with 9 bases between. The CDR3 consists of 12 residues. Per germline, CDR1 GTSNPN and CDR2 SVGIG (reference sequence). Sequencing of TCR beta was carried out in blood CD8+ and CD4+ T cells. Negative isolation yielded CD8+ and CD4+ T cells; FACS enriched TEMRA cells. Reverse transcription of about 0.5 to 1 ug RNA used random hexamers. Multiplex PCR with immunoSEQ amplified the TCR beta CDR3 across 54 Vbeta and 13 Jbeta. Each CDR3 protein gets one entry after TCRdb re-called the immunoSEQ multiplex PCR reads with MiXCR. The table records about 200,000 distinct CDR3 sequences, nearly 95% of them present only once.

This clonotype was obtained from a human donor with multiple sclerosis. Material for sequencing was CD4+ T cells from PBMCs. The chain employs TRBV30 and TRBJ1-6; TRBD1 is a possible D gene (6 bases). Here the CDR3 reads CAWIRGDSPLHF. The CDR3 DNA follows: TGTGCCTGGATAAGGGGGGATTCACCCCTCCACTTT.